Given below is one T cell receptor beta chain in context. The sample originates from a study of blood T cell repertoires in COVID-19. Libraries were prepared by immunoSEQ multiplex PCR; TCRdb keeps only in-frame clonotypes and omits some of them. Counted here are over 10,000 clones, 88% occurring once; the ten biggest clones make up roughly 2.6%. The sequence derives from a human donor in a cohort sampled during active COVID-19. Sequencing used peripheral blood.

CDR3 DNA sequence: TGTGCCAGCTCACCACGGGACATTAACCCCACAGATACGCAGTATTTT. As protein: CASSPRDINPTDTQYF. The V gene is TRBV18, the J gene TRBJ2-3; a weak D match, TRBD1 (6 bases). Germline lookup yields CDR1 KGHSH and CDR2 LQKENI. The CDR3 length is 16 residues. V lost 1 base to trimming and J lost 2 bases, with 13 bases between them.